The 6 T cell receptor beta chains given below trace back to one sample, sequenced in a study of blood T cell repertoires in COVID-19 (dated by TCRdb to 2020 to 2021). The library was made by the immunoSEQ multiplex PCR assay. Held by TCRdb, this immuneACCESS table contains in-frame sequences only and omits some clones. Under half of the omission traces to an unresolved V gene where checked; the cause of the rest is unknown. The sample table contains over 100,000 clones; only one count was recorded for roughly 79% of them. Clones ranked in the top ten supply almost 8.5% of the sample. Sequencing was done on a sample of peripheral blood. All receptors derive from a woman aged 55-69 years with active or convalescent COVID-19.

In DNA form, the CDR3 reads TGCGCCAGCAGAAAAGACAGTTTGAACACTGAAGCTTTCTTT. Protein: CASRKDSLNTEAFF. The chain combines TRBV5-1 with TRBJ1-1; D perhaps matches TRBD1 (5 bases). Germline CDR1 SGHRS, CDR2 YFSETQ. V lost 5 bases and J lost 0, with 11 bases in between. The CDR3 contains 14 residues.

The chain recombines TRBV2 with TRBJ1-5; the D gene is possibly TRBD1 (5 bases). With 3 bases removed from V and 5 bases from J, the gap between germline ends came to 11 bases. Germline assignment: CDR1 SNHLY and CDR2 FYNNEI. The CDR3 runs 14 residues. In nucleotides, the CDR3 is TGTGCCAGCAGTGACAGGGCCAGGGATCAGCCCCAGCATTTT. Translating it yields CASSDRARDQPQHF.

This clone has only one observation. The rearrangement joins TRBV5-1 to TRBJ1-1; the D gene is possibly TRBD1 (5 bases). Trimming stripped 0 bases from V and 1 base from J, with 10 bases between. The CDR3 length is 15 residues. Per the germline V gene, CDR1 is SGHRS and CDR2 is YFSETQ. The CDR3 loop is CASSLDGGQNTEAFF. CDR3 nucleotide sequence: TGCGCCAGCAGCTTGGATGGTGGACAGAACACTGAAGCTTTCTTT.

The V and J genes are TRBV28 and TRBJ1-2; D might be TRBD1 (6 bases). This CDR3 region has 14 residues. V lost 6 bases and J lost 4, with 15 bases in between. CDR1 is MDHEN, CDR2 SYDVKM, per germline. The CDR3 sequence is CASRKAGDSYGYTF. In DNA form, the CDR3 reads TGTGCCAGCAGGAAGGCAGGGGATTCCTATGGCTACACCTTC.

This chain joins TRBV11-2 and TRBJ1-1, with D perhaps matching TRBD1 (6 bases). The germline V gene has CDR1 SGHAT and CDR2 FQNNGV. This CDR3 contains 15 residues. The V end was cut by 4 bases, the J end by 4 bases, with 16 bases between. The CDR3, as DNA: TGTGCCAGCAGCTCCAGAACAGGGTATGCCACTGAAGCTTTCTTT. As protein: CASSSRTGYATEAFF.

This clone was observed a single time. This chain links TRBV4-1 with TRBJ2-3; TRBD1 matches at 7 bases. The CDR3 runs to 16 residues. Trimming removed 1 base from V and 2 bases from J; junction bases left unmatched: 6. Germline-derived CDR1 and CDR2 are MGHRA and YSYEKL. The CDR3: CASSQGGQVYTDTQYF. In DNA form, the CDR3 reads TGCGCCAGCAGCCAAGGAGGACAGGTCTACACAGATACGCAGTATTTT.